The present T cell receptor (beta chain) was sequenced within a study of cytomegalovirus exposure and HLA in healthy donors (TCRdb year 2017). Regarding the complete study: An earlier analysis of some 600 of the donors reported approximately 280 Gb of sequence data and around 120 million unique TCR beta sequences obtained from around 180 million T cells. About 280 gigabases of sequencing data and approximately 92 million unique TCR sequences made up an early release that covered fewer than 650 HLA-typed donors. Of the 350 to 450 genotyped donors, more than 75% were placed in the genetic ancestry cluster associated with self-reported Caucasian donors. The study aimed to test whether signatures of past pathogen exposure could be identified by cataloging public T cell receptors. Using immunosequencing, the study profiled T cell repertoires from approximately 700 subjects and related those repertoires to cytomegalovirus serostatus. Besides the first cohort of roughly 660 subjects, a separate validation cohort made up of roughly 120 different subjects was used. The study combined high-throughput TCR immunosequencing, statistical association of individual TCRs with disease status, and machine learning to predict cytomegalovirus infection status. To study patterns of TCR occurrence, a later analysis re-analyzed previously published TCR beta repertoires from around 700 donors and added high-resolution HLA genotyping. In the later analysis, no new phenotypic data were used to find candidate immune exposures; instead, reliance was placed on TCR beta sequences and their occurrence across donors. In an earlier analysis of around 540 of the donors, high-throughput TCR beta sequencing was used to judge whether each TCR beta V gene segment behaved as functional or pseudogenic. Donor age, sex, ethnicity and CMV serostatus were compiled alongside the repertoire data. In a later genetic analysis, genome-wide SNP genotypes for about three fifths of the roughly 670 donors were used, and that subset was treated as a discovery cohort. All discovery cohort repertoires had been generated using a single sequencing platform. Both class I and class II loci were covered by HLA typing, at four-digit resolution. Typing coverage varied by locus: roughly 620-640 donors for A, B, C, DRB1 and DQB1; roughly 520 for DQA1; nearly 610 for DPA1; 450 to 480 for DPB1. About five DR-DQ haplotypes were handled as single units for association and clustering because linkage in the cohort was strong. Across about 370 genotyped donors of the cohort, an average of about 240,000 unique TCR beta nucleotide sequences per donor were sequenced, and approximately 19% of those sequences were non-productive. Beyond this particular receptor, the publication reports: In this cohort, only TCR beta chains were sequenced, and detectable features were limited by the absence of alpha or paired-chain data. A further reported finding was that TCR beta sequences accurately predicted the HLA-A and HLA-B alleles for most subjects in the first cohort. Broadly in line with IMGT annotations, most TCR beta V segments showed up in productive rearrangements about 90% or about 30% of the time in an earlier analysis of around 600 of the donors. A cluster of highly shared sequence variants was judged likely to represent a technical artifact of the sequencing pipeline. A later genetic analysis reported fewer N-insertions in productive TCRs among donors in an Asian-associated ancestry cluster than the approximately 700-donor mean. Specific HLA alleles were associated with more than 15,000 TCR beta sequences at a false discovery rate of 0.05 in a later analysis. The classifier was reported to diagnose cytomegalovirus status with high specificity and sensitivity in both the original and validation cohorts. Some 16 rarely observed V segments, including chromosome 9 orphons, were excluded from the earlier analysis of several hundred of the donors because counts were too low. Sequencing depth was assumed to be roughly uniform across donors in the presence/absence analyses, though that assumption may not hold. A later analysis found that HLA-associated TCR beta chains were more clonally expanded and had lower generation probabilities than equally common non-associated chains. A total of 164 TCR beta chains were listed by the study as associated with cytomegalovirus. A later analysis found that most CMV-associated TCR beta chains appeared HLA-restricted, with HLA associations seemingly driven largely by CMV exposure. According to the authors, the approach could potentially be generalized to other disease states and immunological phenotypes. A later analysis found that TCR association rates varied across HLA loci, with DRB1 alleles showing the most associated TCRs and HLA-C alleles the fewest. When HLA alleles, especially DR and DQ, strongly co-occurred, attributing TCR associations to individual alleles was difficult. CMV serostatus was the only immune exposure information available for the cohort. A few of the identified cytomegalovirus-associated TCR beta chains were confirmed in vitro to be specific for cytomegalovirus antigens. HLA typing was unavailable for some donors at each locus, so association tests used only the typed subset. Most TCR sequences were seen in very few donors, while some public TCRs were found in many individuals. Correlated functional status among segregating V segments might be attributable to linkage disequilibrium, but an unknown experimental factor could not be ruled out. A later analysis reported that several top co-occurrence clusters appeared linked to parvovirus B19, influenza, CMV and Epstein-Barr virus. An association between a missense DCLRE1C variant and V-gene and J-gene trimming of TCR beta chains was found in a later genetic analysis and replicated in an independent cohort. The 87-base-pair reads could not distinguish some IMGT-functional V segments, including TRBV6-2 and TRBV6-3, so those segments were excluded.

Receptor libraries were prepared by the immunoSEQ multiplex PCR assay. For the multiplex PCR, a mixture combining 60 forward primers for TCR Vbeta segments and 13 reverse primers for TCR Jbeta segments was used. A multiplex PCR assay on genomic DNA amplified the CDR3 region of rearranged TCR beta genes. Amplified TCR beta libraries were sequenced as 87-base-pair reads on the Illumina HiSeq System. The paper's processing steps were these. In a later analysis, about 80 million unique TCR beta chains were counted across the roughly 610 repertoires, and roughly 9.9 million of these chains were shared by at least two donors. Raw reads were error-corrected and collapsed into unique sequences by a nearest-neighbor algorithm in which closely related sequences were merged to remove PCR and sequencing errors. V, D and J gene segments were assigned by aligning CDR3 sequences to IMGT reference sequences. For a sequence to be retained, a match of at least six nucleotides was required to both a V gene segment and a J gene segment. A rearrangement was called productive if the CDR3 had no stop codons and remained in frame with V and J, and every other rearrangement was called non-productive. Following IMGT convention, CDR3 was defined as the stretch from the second conserved V-encoded cysteine to the conserved J-encoded phenylalanine. The earlier analysis of about 570 of the donors excluded any sequence lacking an unambiguous match to a single V gene segment. An earlier analysis of 450 to 650 of the donors called V segments functional above 56.7% productive rearrangements and segregating when the between-donor standard deviation exceeded 5%. A statistical classification framework was built for diagnosing cytomegalovirus status from the catalog of TCR beta chain sequences. A later analysis assigned V and J genes by comparing TCR nucleotide sequences with IMGT/GENE-DB human TR gene sequences. Using the TCRdist pipeline, a later analysis assigned CDR3 sequences along with most-parsimonious VDJ recombination scenarios. In a later analysis, every TCR beta chain was defined by the combination of its CDR3 amino acid sequence and its V-gene family, and reads without a unique V-gene family were dropped. A later analysis removed roughly 590 highly shared, low-generation-probability nucleotide sequences to deal with suspected cross-contamination and a sequencing artifact. For each public chain, a later analysis derived a clonal expansion index from normalized ranks of inferred template counts within each repertoire. In a later analysis, generation probabilities were computed with a VDJ recombination model fitted to out-of-frame rearrangements, and the resulting probabilities were checked against IGoR. In a later analysis, hypergeometric tests were used to score TCR-TCR, TCR-HLA and TCR-CMV co-occurrence, with a repertoire-size bias correction applied to TCR pairs. A later analysis estimated false discovery rates by permuting HLA or CMV assignments 20 times. A later analysis grouped co-occurring TCRs with DBSCAN, adding TCRdist sequence similarity when clustering within HLA-allele-positive subsets. For co-occurrence clustering, repertoires with fewer than 30,000 or more than 120,000 public chains were excluded, along with roughly 5 repertoires with anomalous nucleotide sharing. This immuneACCESS table, as held by TCRdb, lists in-frame sequences with V and J called but not all clones. Of the missing ones, under half trace to an unresolved V gene in checked studies; the others have no known cause. V and J calls and clone size are copied from that table; D and trimming were computed from the DNA. The sample table holds roughly 140,000 clones, of which 73% were seen once. The ten largest make up under 15% of the sample.

CDR1 SEHNR and CDR2 FQNEAQ were looked up in the germline V gene (reference sequence). Inclusive of the bounding cysteine and phenylalanine, the CDR3 is 17 residues long. Solely the CDR3 DNA is kept, with 51 bases framed from the first base. V is cut by 2 bases and J by 0 bases, and the space between the germline ends is 16 bases. The cohort was made up of 500 to 850 healthy bone marrow donors. All cohort members were sampled while nominally healthy, although unrecorded immune exposures were likely present. CMV serostatus was positive for about 270 and negative for about half of the roughly 700 cohort members, and was not recorded for this donor. Every donor gave a peripheral blood sample, and the peripheral blood mononuclear cells from that sample were used for TCR beta sequencing. The Qiagen DNeasy Blood Extraction Kit was used to extract genomic DNA from the blood cell samples. As to this clone: What antigen it recognizes has not been identified. No base quality values were provided; no much bigger clone lies one nucleotide off.

The sequenced sample consisted of PBMCs. The TCR sequence derives from a human donor in good health. The rearrangement combines TRBV7-9 with TRBJ1-1, and TRBD1 may be the D gene, going by 5 matching bases. CDR3 protein: CASSLSRVGQMNTEAFF. DNA sequence: TGTGCCAGCAGCTTATCTCGAGTTGGACAAATGAACACTGAAGCTTTCTTT. The variable domain in full, with residues beyond the CDR3 obtained from the reference TRBV7-9 and TRBJ1-1 genes, is DTGVSQNPRHKITKRGQNVTFRCDPISEHNRLYWYRQTLGQGPEFLTYFQNEAQLEKSRLLSDRFSAERPKGSFSTLEIQRTEQGDSAMYLCASSLSRVGQMNTEAFFGQGTRLTVV.